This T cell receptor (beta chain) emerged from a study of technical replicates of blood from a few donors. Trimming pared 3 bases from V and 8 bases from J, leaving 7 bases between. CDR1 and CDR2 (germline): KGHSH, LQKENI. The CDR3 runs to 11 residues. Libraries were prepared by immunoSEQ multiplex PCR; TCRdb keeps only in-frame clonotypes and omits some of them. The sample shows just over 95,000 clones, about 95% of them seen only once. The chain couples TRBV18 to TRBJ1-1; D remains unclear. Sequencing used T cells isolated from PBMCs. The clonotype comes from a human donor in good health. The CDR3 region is CASSPTEEAFF. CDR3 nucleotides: TGTGCCAGCTCACCTACGGAGGAAGCTTTCTTT.